This T cell receptor beta chain was identified during a study of T cell repertoires in cytomegalovirus infection. MiXCR, applied by TCRdb to the reads, yields one record per CDR3 protein. The sample records about 530,000 distinct CDR3 sequences, about 30% being singletons. The CDR3 loop spans 13 amino acids. With 9 bases removed from V and 6 bases from J, the gap between germline ends came to 17 bases. Germline values: CDR1 LNHDA, CDR2 SQIVND (reference sequence). The chain joins TRBV19 to TRBJ1-1; the D gene is possibly TRBD1 (6 bases). Source material: PBMCs. The TCR comes from a human donor in good health (CMV status not recorded). Some clones in this sample may be carry-over from other donors' samples. Here the CDR3 DNA reads TGTGCCAGCAGCGGACAGATGTCCGCTGAAGCTTTCTTT. Its protein product is CASSGQMSAEAFF.